Below, 3 T cell receptor beta chains from the same sample are listed, as sequenced in a study of patients and donors after allogeneic stem cell transplantation. TCRdb re-called the RT-PCR reads with MiXCR, one entry per CDR3 protein. Among approximately 31,000 distinct CDR3 sequences listed, 37% were seen once. The sample comprised blood, either unsorted or a sorted T cell fraction (not recorded which). Receptor source: a human donor who was either an allogeneic HSCT recipient or a stem cell or donor lymphocyte infusion donor (not recorded which). It is not recorded whose cells these are; they may come from a transplant donor.

This clonotype was counted ten times or more. The chain is built from TRBV9 and TRBJ1-6; D gene ambiguous. The CDR3 contains 17 residues. Germline V CDR1 and CDR2: SGDLS, YYNGEE. V was clipped by 4 bases and J by 5 bases, with 19 bases between them. Here the CDR3 DNA reads TGTGCCAGCAGCTCCCACGGTAGGAAGGAGAATAATTCACCCCTCCACTTT. Translated: CASSSHGRKENNSPLHF.

The V gene is TRBV6-5, the J gene TRBJ1-6, with D unresolved. Germline V CDR1 and CDR2: MNHEY, SVGAGI. Trimming took off 6 bases at V and 0 bases at J, with 15 bases between the two ends. This CDR3 has 17 amino acids. This CDR3 reads CASSLAVGASYNSPLHF. CDR3 bases: TGTGCCAGCAGCCTAGCGGTAGGAGCCTCCTATAATTCACCCCTCCACTTT.

The chain employs TRBV7-9 and TRBJ2-1; D remains unclear. Between the trimmed V and J ends, which lost 6 bases and 8 bases, there was a span of 14 bases. This CDR3 is built from 13 residues. Germline V CDR1 and CDR2: SEHNR, FQNEAQ (reference sequence). The CDR3 spells CASSLGLLDEQFF. The DNA of the CDR3 is TGTGCCAGCAGTTTGGGCCTGTTGGATGAGCAGTTCTTC.